Below are 25 T cell receptor beta chains sequenced from a single sample in a study of CD8+CD57+ T cells in acquired aplastic anemia. Previously, flow cytometry had revealed CD8+CD57+ cell expansion in the patients chosen for sequencing. Researchers used genomic DNA as the template to profile TCR beta VDJ and CDR3. TCRdb processed the reads anew with MiXCR; each CDR3 protein has one entry. The top ten clones hold just under 20% of a sample with around 220,000 distinct CDR3 sequences, less than 60% of them seen once. The sequenced sample was sorted CD4+, CD8+, or CD8+CD57+ T cells (not recorded which) from PBMCs. The receptor source for this set is a human donor with aplastic anemia.

This clonotype has at least ten counts. The CDR3 protein is CASREGTGTLLTEAFF. The CDR3, as DNA: TGTGCCAGCAGGGAAGGGACAGGGACGTTATTGACTGAAGCTTTCTTT. This chain uses TRBV25-1 with TRBJ1-1; 9 nucleotides line up with TRBD1. This CDR3 region has 16 residues. Germline CDR1 and CDR2: MGHDK and SYGVNS. J gave up 5 bases and V 6 bases, and 13 bases lay outside the gene matches.

As concerns this clonotype: This is likely a read error, given that the CDR3 carries no conserved phenylalanine or tryptophan at its end. The chain combines TRBV10-3 with TRBJ1-2; D gene ambiguous. The CDR3 loop spans 12 amino acids. Between the trimmed V and J ends, which lost 6 bases and 2 bases, there was a span of 7 bases. Germline-derived CDR1 and CDR2 are ENHRY and SYGVKD. CDR3 loop: CAIRYTNYGYTL. CDR3 in DNA: TGTGCCATCAGGTACACCAACTATGGCTACACCCTC.

This clonotype was seen ten or more times. The V and J genes are TRBV5-4 and TRBJ2-1; 10 bases line up with TRBD2. In germline, CDR1 is SGHNT, CDR2 YYREEE (reference sequence). The CDR3 spans 16 residues. J lost 5 bases, V lost 4 bases, and 9 bases had no gene match. The CDR3 spells CASSRQAGGIDNEQFF. CDR3 DNA: TGTGCCAGCAGCCGCCAAGCGGGGGGGATCGACAATGAGCAGTTCTTC.

This clonotype was found many times. J is TRBJ1-5 and V is TRBV6-6, with D possibly TRBD1 on 5 matching bases. The V gene's germline CDR1 is MNHNY and CDR2 SVGAGI (reference sequence). The CDR3 has 16 residues. V lost 4 bases and J 0 bases, leaving 13 bases between the germline ends. CDR3 loop: CASSSPDRDSNQPQHF. The CDR3 DNA reads TGTGCCAGCAGTTCCCCCGACAGAGATAGCAATCAGCCCCAGCATTTT.

The gene calls are TRBV10-3 and TRBJ1-1, with D possibly TRBD1 on 6 matching bases. CDR1 is ENHRY, CDR2 SYGVKD, per germline. The V and J ends lost 6 bases and 3 bases respectively, with 17 bases between them. The CDR3 has 15 residues. The CDR3 sequence is CAISPSYRADTEAFF. The CDR3 nucleotides are TGTGCCATCAGCCCCTCGTACAGGGCGGACACTGAAGCTTTCTTT.

The count of this clonotype is one. The junction departs from germline at one end; a sequencing error may be responsible. J is TRBJ2-1 and V is TRBV19; possibly TRBD1 or TRBD2 for D (5 bases each). The CDR3 covers 13 residues. The germline V gene encodes CDR1 LNHDA and CDR2 SQIVND (reference sequence). The CDR3 DNA follows: TGTGCCAGTTACGAGGGGCCCTACGATGAGCAGTTCTTC. This encodes CASYEGPYDEQFF. The whole variable domain, remainder taken from reference TRBV19 and TRBJ2-1, is DGGITQSPKYLFRKEGQNVTLSCEQNLNHDAMYWYRQDPGQGLRLIYYSQIVNDFQKGDIAEGYSVSREKKESFPLTVTSAQKNPTAFYLCASYEGPYDEQFFGPGTRLTVL.

This clonotype appeared many times. The genes are TRBV6-5 and TRBJ1-2; 9 bases map to TRBD1. The CDR3 contains 16 residues. V trimming: 2 bases; J trimming: 7 bases; junction bases outside the gene matches: 11. The germline CDR1 and CDR2 sequences are MNHEY and SVGAGI. CDR3 residues: CASSYQGQGRLGGYTF. CDR3 sequence (DNA): TGTGCCAGCAGTTACCAGGGACAGGGTCGCTTAGGTGGCTACACCTTC.

Ten or more counts support this clonotype. V usage is TRBV2 and J usage is TRBJ2-3; 8 bases agree with TRBD1. The CDR3 runs 13 residues. Trimming at V came to 7 bases and at J to 6 bases, leaving 6 bases not matched to a gene. Germline V gene lookup returns CDR1 SNHLY and CDR2 FYNNEI. This chain's CDR3 is CASIPGGHDTQYF. The CDR3 bases are TGTGCCAGCATTCCAGGGGGCCACGATACGCAGTATTTT.

The chain couples TRBV19 to TRBJ2-3; either TRBD1 or TRBD2 may supply D (7 bases each). The germline V gene has CDR1 LNHDA and CDR2 SQIVND (reference sequence). The CDR3 has 12 amino acids. V lost 9 bases and J lost 5, with 12 bases in between. DNA of the CDR3: TGTGCCAGAGCCAGGGGGGGAGATACGCAGTATTTT. Translation gives CARARGGDTQYF.

The chain is built from TRBV10-1 and TRBJ2-1, with 16 bases identical to TRBD2. J lost 12 bases, V lost 4 bases, and 12 bases had no gene match. The germline gives CDR1 WNHNN, CDR2 SYGVQD (reference sequence). There are 17 residues in the CDR3. The CDR3 loop reads CASSGTTGTSGGEGQFF. Here the CDR3 DNA reads TGCGCCAGCAGTGGAACCACCGGGACTAGCGGGGGGGAAGGGCAGTTCTTC.

This clonotype was counted ten times or more. V and J are TRBV6-2 or TRBV6-3 and TRBJ1-5, with no clear D. CDR3 length: 19 residues. Trimming took 0 bases from V and 6 from J, leaving 24 bases between them. CDR1 and CDR2 (germline): MNHEY, SVGEGT. The CDR3 DNA follows: TGTGCCAGCAGTTACTCCCGTGAAGGGCAGGCGGTGAGGGCTCAGCCCCAGCATTTT. It codes for CASSYSREGQAVRAQPQHF.

The chain couples TRBV29-1 to TRBJ1-6; TRBD1 agrees at 7 bases. The CDR3 extends over 13 amino acids. With V trimmed by 6 bases and J by 8 bases, 7 bases remained unmatched. Germline V CDR1 and CDR2: SQVTM, ANQGSEA. This chain's CDR3 is CSVGAGGDSPLHF. In DNA, the CDR3 is TGCAGCGTGGGGGCAGGGGGTGATTCACCCCTCCACTTT. Full variable domain (missing parts from reference TRBV29-1 and TRBJ1-6): SAVISQKPSRDICQRGTSLTIQCQVDSQVTMMFWYRQQPGQSLTLIATANQGSEATYESGFVIDKFPISRPNLTFSTLTVSNMSPEDSSIYLCSVGAGGDSPLHFGNGTRLTVT.

This clonotype was seen at least ten times. The V call is TRBV10-3, the J call TRBJ2-7, with a tentative D call TRBD2 (5 bases). The length of the CDR3 is 14 residues. In germline, CDR1 is ENHRY, CDR2 SYGVKD. V lost 6 bases and J 2 bases, leaving 14 bases between the germline ends. The CDR3 spells CAIRSGSGAYEQYF. The DNA of the CDR3 is TGTGCCATCAGATCGGGGTCGGGTGCCTACGAGCAGTACTTC.

The rearrangement links TRBV7-9 to TRBJ1-6, with D perhaps matching TRBD1 (6 bases). The germline V gene has CDR1 SEHNR and CDR2 FQNEAQ (reference sequence). Trimming left V 2 bases short and J 7 bases short, with 9 bases between. There are 14 residues in the CDR3. The CDR3 is CASSLWTANSPLHF. CDR3 sequence (DNA): TGTGCCAGCAGCTTATGGACAGCAAATTCACCCCTCCACTTT.

This clonotype has a count of ten or more. This rearrangement joins TRBV9 to TRBJ1-1; D is unclear. The CDR3 runs to 13 residues. Trimming pared 4 bases from V and 1 base from J, leaving 8 bases between. Germline-derived CDR1 and CDR2 are SGDLS and YYNGEE. CDR3 in amino acids: CASSRTPNTEAFF. CDR3 nucleotide sequence: TGTGCCAGCAGCCGGACCCCGAACACTGAAGCTTTCTTT.

This sequence joins TRBV7-6 and TRBJ2-1; TRBD1 matches 11 bases. The V gene end was trimmed by 3 bases and the J gene end by 6 bases; junction bases not matched to a gene: 4. Germline V gives CDR1 SGHVS, CDR2 FNYEAQ. The CDR3 extends over 15 amino acids. The CDR3 sequence is CASSLAGTGGNEQFF. The CDR3 nucleotides are TGTGCCAGCAGCTTGGCCGGGACAGGGGGCAATGAGCAGTTCTTC. The variable domain in full, with the rest retrieved from reference TRBV7-6 and TRBJ2-1, is GAGVSQSPRYKVTKRGQDVALRCDPISGHVSLYWYRQALGQGPEFLTYFNYEAQQDKSGLPNDRFSAERPEGSISTLTIQRTEQRDSAMYRCASSLAGTGGNEQFFGPGTRLTVL.

This clonotype was found a few times. The gene calls are TRBV24-1 and TRBJ2-7, with D unclear. The ends were cut back, 4 bases at V and 3 bases at J, with 6 bases in the middle. CDR1 is KGHDR and CDR2 is SFDVKD in the germline V gene. The CDR3 totals 12 residues. This chain's CDR3 is CATSETSYEQYF. CDR3 DNA: TGTGCCACCAGTGAGACGAGCTACGAGCAGTACTTC.

This clonotype appeared many times. The V call is TRBV9, the J call TRBJ2-6; 10 bases fit TRBD1. This CDR3 is built from 17 residues. Germline V gene sequence: CDR1 SGDLS, CDR2 YYNGEE. Unmatched junction bases numbered 7, after V lost 3 bases and J lost 4 bases. CDR3 sequence (DNA): TGTGCCAGCAGCGGACAGGGGGCGCCGAACGGGGCCAACGTCCTGACTTTC. This sequence encodes CASSGQGAPNGANVLTF.

This clonotype was detected many times. The genes are TRBV13 and TRBJ2-7; TRBD1 aligns across 8 bases. J lost 3 bases, V lost 6 bases, and 10 bases had no gene match. Germline CDR1 is PRHDT and CDR2 is FYEKMQ (reference sequence). This CDR3 is built from 15 residues. The CDR3 sequence is CASSSDPGQVYEQYF. As DNA, the CDR3 is TGTGCCAGCAGTTCCGACCCGGGACAGGTCTACGAGCAGTACTTC. Based on the CDR3 plus reference TRBV13 and TRBJ2-7, the full variable domain is AAGVIQSPRHLIKEKRETATLKCYPIPRHDTVYWYQQGPGQDPQFLISFYEKMQSDKGSIPDRFSAQQFSDYHSELNMSSLELGDSALYFCASSSDPGQVYEQYFGPGTRLTVT.

This clonotype was observed a few times. The chain's CDR3 is CASSQELIWETQYF. The CDR3 DNA reads as TGTGCCAGCAGCCAAGAACTGATTTGGGAGACCCAGTACTTC. The chain couples TRBV4-2 to TRBJ2-5; D remains ambiguous. CDR3 length: 14 residues. The V gene's germline CDR1 is LGHNA and CDR2 YNFKEQ. V was shortened by 0 bases and J by 5 bases, with 10 bases between the two germline ends.

The chain employs TRBV15 and TRBJ1-3; D gene uncertain. Germline V CDR1 and CDR2: LNHNV, YYDKDF (reference sequence). The CDR3 covers 13 residues. Deletions cut 0 bases from V and 4 bases from J, with 4 bases between. The CDR3, as DNA: TGTGCCACCAGCAGAGATTGGGGAAACACCATATATTTT. It encodes CATSRDWGNTIYF.

This clonotype has at least ten counts. The chain links TRBV2 to TRBJ1-6; maybe TRBD1 (5 bases). This CDR3 is built from 15 residues. Germline CDR1 is SNHLY and CDR2 is FYNNEI. Trimming removed 4 bases from V and 6 bases from J, with 13 bases in between. The CDR3 DNA reads TGTGCCAGCAGTGGGTCGGGGGGTCGTAATTCACCCCTCCACTTT. Its protein product is CASSGSGGRNSPLHF.

CDR3 amino acids: CSARNPGQGASYNSPLHF. The CDR3 DNA follows: TGCAGTGCTAGAAACCCTGGACAGGGGGCATCCTATAATTCACCCCTCCACTTT. The chain joins TRBV20-1 to TRBJ1-6; 11 positions agree with TRBD1. This CDR3 is built from 18 residues. From germline, CDR1 is DFQATT and CDR2 SNEGSKA (reference sequence). Trimming took 2 bases from V and 1 from J; bases not matched to a gene: 7.

The chain recombines TRBV19 with TRBJ2-7; D possibly corresponds to TRBD2 (6 bases). Deletions cut 3 bases from V and 3 bases from J, with 15 bases between. This CDR3 is built from 15 residues. Germline lookup yields CDR1 LNHDA and CDR2 SQIVND (reference sequence). The DNA for the CDR3 is TGTGCCAGTAGTATTCGGGGACTTCCCCTCTACGAGCAGTACTTC. Its translation: CASSIRGLPLYEQYF. The full variable domain, in which reference TRBV19 and TRBJ2-7 provide the parts outside the CDR3, is DGGITQSPKYLFRKEGQNVTLSCEQNLNHDAMYWYRQDPGQGLRLIYYSQIVNDFQKGDIAEGYSVSREKKESFPLTVTSAQKNPTAFYLCASSIRGLPLYEQYFGPGTRLTVT.

This clonotype was seen more than once but under ten times. The chain combines TRBV10-3 with TRBJ1-3, with 9 bases fitting TRBD1. Unmatched junction bases numbered 2, after V lost 9 bases and J lost 2 bases. Germline CDR1 and CDR2: ENHRY and SYGVKD. This CDR3 contains 13 residues. For the CDR3, the DNA is TGTGCCATAAGACAGGGGGCTGGAAACACCATATATTTT. Translation gives CAIRQGAGNTIYF.